A single TCR beta chain is shown here with its context. This sample was included in a study of blood T cell repertoires in COVID-19. In germline, CDR1 is SGHRS, CDR2 YFSETQ. CDR3 length: 15 residues. Trimming left V 1 base short and J 4 bases short, with 9 bases between. The repertoire was sequenced with immunoSEQ multiplex PCR; TCRdb's copy has only in-frame clones and lacks some. The sample consists of about 220,000 clones, about four fifths of them appearing once. The TCR comes from a woman aged 60-70 years who had recovered from COVID-19. The chain recombines TRBV5-1 with TRBJ1-6, with D hard to call. Sequencing was done on a sample of PBMCs or T cells enriched from blood (not recorded which). The CDR3 DNA reads as TGCGCCAGCAGCTTGACAGCCTTTTATAATTCACCCCTCCACTTT. Residues: CASSLTAFYNSPLHF.